These 6 T cell receptor beta chains share one sample of origin, sequenced in a study of T cells after yellow fever vaccination. MiXCR, run by TCRdb on the 5' RACE reads, gives a single entry per CDR3 protein. The sample carries about 22,000 distinct CDR3 sequences, roughly 5.6% recorded once. The source material was PBMCs, either bulk or a sorted T-cell subset (CD4+, CD8+, memory, or dextramer-sorted; not recorded which), sampled roughly seven weeks after the first yellow fever vaccination. The source of these receptors is a young man who received the YFV17D yellow fever vaccine.

The sample holds many counts of this clonotype. The chain couples TRBV19 to TRBJ1-5, with 10 positions matching TRBD1. The CDR3 runs to 18 residues. V shed 3 bases and J 2 bases; nucleotides not matched to a gene: 10. Germline CDR1 LNHDA, CDR2 SQIVND (reference sequence). CDR3 residues: CASSMPGTGVLGNQPQHF. The CDR3 DNA reads TGTGCCAGTAGTATGCCCGGGACAGGGGTGTTGGGCAATCAGCCCCAGCATTTT.

This clonotype has ten or more counts. The chain couples TRBV27 to TRBJ1-6; D is unclear. This CDR3 has 17 residues. The germline gives CDR1 MNHEY, CDR2 SMNVEV (reference sequence). The V and J ends lost 0 bases and 2 bases respectively, with 11 bases between them. This chain's CDR3 is CASSLSPPGTYNSPLHF. CDR3 DNA: TGTGCCAGCAGTTTATCCCCCCCGGGCACCTATAATTCACCCCTCCACTTT.

This clonotype was seen repeatedly, ten times or more. The V call is TRBV20-1, the J call TRBJ1-1; possible D gene TRBD1, 6 bases. Deletions cut 0 bases from V and 4 bases from J, with 15 bases between. This CDR3 comprises 15 residues. Germline V CDR1 and CDR2: DFQATT, SNEGSKA (reference sequence). CDR3 residues: CSARDIGGGGTEAFF. CDR3 DNA: TGCAGTGCTAGAGATATCGGGGGCGGGGGCACTGAAGCTTTCTTT.

A remark on this clonotype: A read error is possible here, since a much larger clone lies one base away. The chain couples TRBV20-1 to TRBJ2-3; D possibly corresponds to TRBD2 (5 bases). The CDR3 is 16 residues long. CDR1 is DFQATT and CDR2 is SNEGSKA in the germline V gene (reference sequence). In nucleotides, the CDR3 is TGCTGTGCTAGAGTAGGTGGCGGTTCTAGCACAGAGACGCAGTATTTT. Its protein product is CCARVGGGSSTETQYF.

This clonotype was picked up a small number of times. V is TRBV4-2 and J is TRBJ2-1; a weak D match, TRBD1 (6 bases). The germline CDR1 and CDR2 sequences are LGHNA and YNFKEQ. The CDR3 is 15 residues long. V was pared by 0 bases and J by 2 bases, with 8 bases between. CDR3 sequence (DNA): TGTGCCAGCAGCCAAGAGGGGGCCCCCTACAATGAGCAGTTCTTC. Translated: CASSQEGAPYNEQFF.

This clonotype was counted many times. The rearrangement uses TRBV3-1 and TRBJ1-6; D unresolved. From germline, CDR1 is LGHDT and CDR2 YNNKEL (reference sequence). This CDR3 has 13 residues. The germline V and J ends were trimmed by 1 base and 10 bases, with 8 bases remaining between them. This CDR3 is CASSQAIVSPLHF. The CDR3 region has the DNA TGTGCCAGCAGCCAAGCCATCGTCTCACCCCTCCACTTT.